The 7 T cell receptor beta chains below come from one sample, sequenced in a study of blood T cells in healthy people across ages. A second PCR of roughly 7 to 11 cycles used a sample-barcoded 5' primer and a J-beta primer mix. Via MiXCR, TCRdb re-called the 5' RACE reads, giving one row per CDR3 protein. The profile shows around 800,000 distinct CDR3 sequences, about 42% of them singletons. The material sequenced was blood. The receptor source for this set is an elderly man in good health.

The chain uses TRBV25-1 and TRBJ2-4; no clear D gene. Germline CDR1 reads MGHDK; CDR2 reads SYGVNS. Trimming stripped 6 bases from V and 6 bases from J, with 12 bases between. This CDR3 is built from 13 residues. The CDR3 nucleotides are TGTGCCAGCAGCGTATCCCCCGCAAACATTCAGTACTTC. Residues: CASSVSPANIQYF. Drawing the rest from reference TRBV25-1 and TRBJ2-4, the complete variable domain is EADIYQTPRYLVIGTGKKITLECSQTMGHDKMYWYQQDPGMELHLIHYSYGVNSTEKGDLSSESTVSRIRTEHFPLTLESARPSHTSQYLCASSVSPANIQYFGAGTRLSVL.

The chain is built from TRBV3-1 and TRBJ2-2; TRBD2 aligns across 8 bases. The germline V gene encodes CDR1 LGHDT and CDR2 YNNKEL (reference sequence). The CDR3 is 15 residues long. With 4 bases clipped from V and 0 bases from J, the junction kept 1 base outside the gene matches. The CDR3 region is CASSRSGANTGELFF. As DNA, the CDR3 is TGTGCCAGCAGCCGTAGCGGGGCGAACACCGGGGAGCTGTTTTTT.

This clonotype was seen repeatedly, ten times or more. The V and J genes are TRBV20-1 and TRBJ2-7, with a possible D match to TRBD2 (5 bases). Looked up from germline, CDR1 is DFQATT and CDR2 is SNEGSKA (reference sequence). The V end lost 1 base, the J end lost 4 bases, and 8 bases lay between the germline ends. This CDR3 contains 12 residues. The DNA for the CDR3 is TGCAGTGCTAGAGTTCGGGAATACGAGCAGTACTTC. This encodes CSARVREYEQYF.

The gene calls are TRBV20-1 and TRBJ2-6; 13 nucleotides agree with TRBD2. CDR3 length: 19 residues. The junction had 7 bases not matched to a gene; V was cut back by 2 bases and J by 0 bases. Germline CDR1 reads DFQATT; CDR2 reads SNEGSKA (reference sequence). CDR3 protein: CSARSRTSGSPSGANVLTF. CDR3 DNA sequence: TGCAGTGCTAGAAGTCGGACTAGCGGGAGCCCCTCTGGGGCCAACGTCCTGACTTTC.

Remarks on this clonotype: This may stem from a read error, because a much larger clone lies one nucleotide away. This rearrangement joins TRBV14 to TRBJ2-7, with 10 bases aligning to TRBD2. The J segment lost 7 bases and the V segment lost 0 bases, leaving 18 bases of the junction unmatched. Germline V CDR1 and CDR2: SGHDN, FVKESK. CDR3 length equals 19 residues. The CDR3 bases are TGTGCCAGCAGCCAAGACTCCGGGACAAGCGGGAGGGTTTACAATGAGCAGTACTTC. Amino acid sequence: CASSQDSGTSGRVYNEQYF.

The chain recombines TRBV9 with TRBJ2-7, with 13 bases aligning to TRBD2. The CDR3 covers 15 residues. V shed 4 bases, J shed 7 bases, and the junction held 8 bases outside the gene matches. Looked up from germline, CDR1 is SGDLS and CDR2 is YYNGEE. CDR3 nucleotide sequence: TGTGCCAGCAGCAACGGACTAGCGGGAGTGGGGGAGCAGTACTTC. Residues: CASSNGLAGVGEQYF.

The chain recombines TRBV12-3 or TRBV12-4 with TRBJ2-2; no clear D gene. CDR3 length equals 16 residues. The V gene lost 5 bases and the J gene lost 6 bases, with 19 bases spanning the gap. As DNA, the CDR3 is TGTGCCAGCAGTCCCAAGGCGACGGGCGCCCCCGGGGAGCTGTTTTTT. This encodes CASSPKATGAPGELFF.